This TCR beta chain came from a study of T cell therapy after organ transplantation (dated by TCRdb to the late 2010s). General notes on the study: Therapy products were autologous CMV-specific T cells expanded in vitro for about 13 days with a peptide pool of 30 HLA class I and II CMV epitopes. Patients were given up to 6 doses of T cells at 2-week intervals and were followed for over 25 weeks after finishing therapy. Among the ten patients, eight were classed as clinical responders, while two were classed as nonresponders. A median of 1.92 x 10^8 CMV-specific T cells was administered to patients across 2 to 6 intravenous infusions. An open-label phase I trial of autologous CMV-specific adoptive T cell therapy in solid-organ transplant recipients was the basis for the study, which was a follow-up TRBV repertoire analysis. Before T cell therapy commenced, pretherapy samples of peripheral blood were collected. Only about 75% of the 10 patients had long-term post-therapy samples available. What the authors observed across the whole study: Assessment of confounders such as concurrent antirejection and antiviral medications was prevented by the small cohort. Reconstitution after therapy appeared to include not only transferred clonotypes but also endogenous clonotypes that had not been detected in the therapy products. Few detected expansions in nonresponders may reflect reduced sample coverage from poor CD8+ T cell yield. Before therapy, nonresponders had marked clonal expansions, and their repertoires changed minimally after therapy. The fold change in CD8 clonality after therapy was inversely correlated with pretherapy clonality, which suggests that less biased repertoires were more open to remodeling.

The immunoSEQ two-step, bias-controlled multiplex PCR assay was used to amplify TRB CDR3 regions from genomic DNA. An Illumina NextSeq 500 was used to sequence the CDR3 libraries. In the authors' own workflow: The immunoSEQ Analyzer platform was used for the initial alignment and bioinformatics, which included bias normalization against synthetic CDR3 analogs. V, D and J genes were annotated according to IMGT database definitions. For further TRBV analyses, VDJtools version 1.1.10 and the R package tcR version 2.2.1.11 were used with default settings. GLIPH analysis was done using default settings in version 1.0. For CDR3 sequences with at least 5 reads, significant changes in clonotype frequency were assessed with a 2-sided binomial test and Benjamini-Hochberg correction (alpha = 0.01). Not all clones reach the TCRdb copy of this immuneACCESS table, which keeps in-frame sequences only. Checked studies attribute under half of the gap to unresolved V genes and leave the rest unexplained. That table is the source of V, J and clone size, and D and trimming were worked out from the DNA. This sample comprises 50,000 or so clones, less than 95% of them detected only once. The ten largest clones take up over 3% of the sample.

Ends trimmed: V by 0 bases, J by 1 base; bases unmatched to a gene: 0. Inclusive of the bounding cysteine and phenylalanine, the CDR3 is 15 residues long. Only the CDR3 DNA is retained, 45 bases long and in frame from the first base. From the germline V gene, CDR1 is MRHNA and CDR2 is SNTAGT. Worth noting for this clone: Its antigen specificity is not known. Per-base quality was not reported, and no clone a single base away is much larger than it.

Interpreted using the paper, the time point label stands for: before start of T cell therapy. The patients had received solid-organ transplants and had drug-resistant/recurrent cytomegalovirus. Ten of the trial participants were picked for repertoire analysis depending on whether post-therapy peripheral blood mononuclear cells were available. Viable CD3+CD8+CD4- lymphocytes were isolated from PBMCs by sorting on a BD FACSAria III. The Qiagen DNeasy Kit was used to extract genomic DNA from the sorted cells. The chain couples TRBV6-4 to TRBJ2-3, and TRBD2 matches 8 of the central bases. The specimen was CD8+ T cells from blood, collected before autologous CMV-specific T cell therapy. This TCR came from a human patient who had received a solid organ transplant and had CMV disease. CDR3 loop: CASSDSRGGTDTQYF. The nucleotides are TGTGCCAGCAGTGACTCGCGGGGGGGCACAGATACGCAGTATTTT.